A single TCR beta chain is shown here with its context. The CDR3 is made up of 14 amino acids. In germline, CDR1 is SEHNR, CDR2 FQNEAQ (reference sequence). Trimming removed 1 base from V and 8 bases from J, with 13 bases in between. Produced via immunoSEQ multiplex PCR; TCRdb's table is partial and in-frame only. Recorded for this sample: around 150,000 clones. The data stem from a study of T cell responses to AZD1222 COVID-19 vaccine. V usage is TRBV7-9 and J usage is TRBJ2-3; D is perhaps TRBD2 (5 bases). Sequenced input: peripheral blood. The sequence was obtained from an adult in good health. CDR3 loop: CASSLGGSGGTQYF. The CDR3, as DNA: TGTGCCAGCAGCTTAGGAGGGTCGGGCGGTACGCAGTATTTT.